One sample yielded the 17 T cell receptor beta chains listed below, sequenced in a study of blood T cell repertoires in COVID-19. Sequenced by immunoSEQ multiplex PCR; TCRdb stores in-frame clones only, minus some. The table includes 150,000 to 200,000 clones, approximately 82% detected once. Sequencing was performed on PBMCs or T cells enriched from blood (not recorded which). The receptors were sampled from a woman in her forties or fifties who had recovered from COVID-19.

V is TRBV21-1 and J is TRBJ1-4. TRBV21-1 has pseudogene status. There are 17 residues in the CDR3. This chain's CDR3 is CASSLEGTQPTNEKLFF. In nucleotides, the CDR3 is TGTGCCAGCAGCCTTGAGGGGACTCAACCAACTAATGAAAAACTGTTTTTT.

The rearrangement links TRBV29-1 to TRBJ2-3; 7 bases fit TRBD2. Germline V gene data show CDR1 as SQVTM and CDR2 as ANQGSEA. The CDR3 extends over 16 amino acids. Trimming took 4 bases from V and 3 from J; bases not matched to a gene: 13. CDR3 bases: TGCAGCGTTGCTCTAGGTGGGGGAGGGCAAACAGATACGCAGTATTTT. Amino acid sequence: CSVALGGGGQTDTQYF.

The chain couples TRBV4-1 to TRBJ1-4; perhaps TRBD1 as D (6 bases). Per the germline V gene, CDR1 is MGHRA and CDR2 is YSYEKL. The CDR3 covers 12 residues. V gave up 4 bases and J gave up 8 bases, with 8 bases separating them. CDR3 coding DNA: TGCGCCAGCAGCCTAACAGGGGAAAAACTGTTTTTT. Its translation is CASSLTGEKLFF.

This clone showed up many times. The gene calls are TRBV9 and TRBJ2-3; 7 bases are a match to TRBD2. Germline values: CDR1 SGDLS, CDR2 YYNGEE. The CDR3 loop spans 13 amino acids. V dropped 5 bases and J dropped 5; count of bases not matched to a gene: 5. CDR3 amino acids: CASSRLAQDTQYF. DNA of the CDR3: TGTGCCAGCAGTAGACTAGCACAAGATACGCAGTATTTT.

This sequence joins TRBV30 and TRBJ1-4; TRBD1 aligns across 7 bases. The junction had 6 bases not matched to a gene; V was cut back by 4 bases and J by 7 bases. This CDR3 is 13 amino acids long. The germline gives CDR1 GTSNPN, CDR2 SVGIG (reference sequence). CDR3 nucleotides: TGTGCCTGGAACGGACAGGAGGGTGAAAAACTGTTTTTT. Residues: CAWNGQEGEKLFF.

The V call is TRBV7-8, the J call TRBJ1-1; 7 bases are shared with TRBD1. The CDR3 has 14 amino acids. The V gene's germline CDR1 is SGHVS and CDR2 FQNEAQ. The ends lost 2 bases at V and 3 bases at J; junction bases unmatched: 3. The CDR3 DNA reads TGTGCCAGCAGCTTAAGACAGGGCGACACTGAAGCTTTCTTT. It is translated as CASSLRQGDTEAFF.

This clone has only one observation. V gene TRBV28 combines with J gene TRBJ2-7; possible D gene TRBD1, 6 bases. CDR3 length: 14 residues. CDR1 MDHEN and CDR2 SYDVKM come from the germline V gene. Trimming removed 8 bases from V and 2 bases from J, with 16 bases in between. The CDR3 protein is CASRRGPPTYEQYF. In nucleotides, the CDR3 is TGTGCCAGCCGCAGGGGACCTCCTACCTACGAGCAGTACTTC.

The CDR3 nucleotides read TGTGCCAGCAGTTACCCCAAAGGCGGGAGGGCCAGGGAGCAGTACTTC. It specifies CASSYPKGGRAREQYF. The rearrangement uses TRBV6-6 and TRBJ2-7; 9 nucleotides align to TRBD2. The CDR3 has 16 amino acids. The trim removed 2 bases at V and 7 bases at J, leaving 12 bases unmatched. Germline V gene data show CDR1 as MNHNY and CDR2 as SVGAGI (reference sequence).

The chain has TRBV5-5 and TRBJ1-1; D not resolved. The length of the CDR3 is 13 residues. Trimming cost V 3 bases and J 1 base, with 7 bases left between them. The germline V gene encodes CDR1 SGHKS and CDR2 YYEKEE (reference sequence). The CDR3 nucleotides are TGTGCCAGCAGCTCCCGGGGGAACACTGAAGCTTTCTTT. This encodes CASSSRGNTEAFF.

This clone appeared a few times. The chain recombines TRBV5-1 with TRBJ2-1; 13 bases line up with TRBD2. This CDR3 region has 14 residues. V lost 7 bases to trimming and J lost 15 bases; unmatched junction nucleotides: 13. Germline CDR1 is SGHRS and CDR2 is YFSETQ. This CDR3 reads CASGGTSGNPRLFF. As DNA, the CDR3 is TGCGCCAGCGGGGGGACTAGCGGGAACCCACGGCTGTTCTTC.

A single count supports this clone. V is TRBV5-1 and J is TRBJ2-5, with 8 bases aligning to TRBD1. The V gene's germline CDR1 is SGHRS and CDR2 YFSETQ. V shed 0 bases, J shed 5 bases, and the junction held 6 bases outside the gene matches. This CDR3 spans 15 amino acids. This chain's CDR3 is CASSLVSGGGETQYF. The CDR3 DNA reads as TGCGCCAGCAGCTTGGTGTCAGGGGGCGGGGAGACCCAGTACTTC.

The table lists this clone with a count of one. The chain employs TRBV19 and TRBJ2-7; a weak D match, TRBD2 (6 bases). Trimming pared 5 bases from V and 0 bases from J, leaving 14 bases between. The germline V gene has CDR1 LNHDA and CDR2 SQIVND (reference sequence). This CDR3 region has 15 residues. The CDR3 spells CASSRFLANSYEQYF. The CDR3, as DNA: TGTGCCAGTAGTCGATTCCTAGCGAACTCCTACGAGCAGTACTTC. Full variable domain (remainder filled in from reference TRBV19 and TRBJ2-7): DGGITQSPKYLFRKEGQNVTLSCEQNLNHDAMYWYRQDPGQGLRLIYYSQIVNDFQKGDIAEGYSVSREKKESFPLTVTSAQKNPTAFYLCASSRFLANSYEQYFGPGTRLTVT.

The rearrangement links TRBV21-1 to TRBJ2-7; TRBD2 reflects the table's D call only, with no check against the DNA. TRBV21-1 is tagged as a pseudogene. This CDR3 is built from 14 residues. The CDR3 DNA sequence: TGTGCCAGCATCCGGGACTGGGCCTCATACGAGCAGTACTTC. Protein sequence: CASIRDWASYEQYF.

The V call is TRBV7-8, the J call TRBJ1-2, with TRBD1 matching over 8 bases. The CDR3 sequence is 15 residues long. V gave up 4 bases and J gave up 6 bases; unmatched junction bases: 10. The germline gives CDR1 SGHVS, CDR2 FQNEAQ. The CDR3 reads CASSSRAGGRDGYTF. The CDR3 region has the DNA TGTGCCAGCAGCTCTAGGGCAGGGGGCAGGGATGGCTACACCTTC.

The chain joins TRBV5-1 to TRBJ1-5, with D perhaps TRBD1 (5 bases). Germline values: CDR1 SGHRS, CDR2 YFSETQ. CDR3 length: 14 residues. Between the trimmed V and J ends, which lost 0 bases and 6 bases, there was a span of 10 bases. The CDR3 DNA reads TGCGCCAGCAGCTTGGGAGGGGAGGGTCAGCCCCAGCATTTT. This codes for CASSLGGEGQPQHF.

This chain links TRBV19 with TRBJ2-5, with D uncertain. The CDR3 is 15 residues long. Germline V gives CDR1 LNHDA, CDR2 SQIVND (reference sequence). Trimming left V 5 bases short and J 4 bases short, with 17 bases between. The CDR3 reads CASSLTAPAIETQYF. As DNA, the CDR3 is TGTGCCAGTAGTTTGACTGCTCCCGCGATAGAGACCCAGTACTTC.

This chain uses TRBV18 with TRBJ2-7; 11 nucleotides line up with TRBD1. Trimming at V came to 2 bases and at J to 6 bases, leaving 9 bases not matched to a gene. In germline, CDR1 is KGHSH, CDR2 LQKENI. This CDR3 has 16 amino acids. CDR3 DNA sequence: TGTGCCAGCTCACCAACCACCGGGACAGGGGGAGCCGAGCAGTACTTC. This translates into CASSPTTGTGGAEQYF.